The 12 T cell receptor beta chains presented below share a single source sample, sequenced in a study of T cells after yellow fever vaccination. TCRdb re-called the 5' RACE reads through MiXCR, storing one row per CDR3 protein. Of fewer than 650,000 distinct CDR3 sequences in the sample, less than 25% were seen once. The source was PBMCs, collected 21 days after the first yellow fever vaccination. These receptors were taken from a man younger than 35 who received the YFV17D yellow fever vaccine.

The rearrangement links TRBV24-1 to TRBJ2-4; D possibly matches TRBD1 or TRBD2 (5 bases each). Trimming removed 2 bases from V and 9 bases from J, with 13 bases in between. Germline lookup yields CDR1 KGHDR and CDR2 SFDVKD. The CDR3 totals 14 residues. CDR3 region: CATSDSGRGGIQYF. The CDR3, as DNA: TGTGCCACCAGTGATTCGGGGCGAGGCGGCATTCAGTACTTC.

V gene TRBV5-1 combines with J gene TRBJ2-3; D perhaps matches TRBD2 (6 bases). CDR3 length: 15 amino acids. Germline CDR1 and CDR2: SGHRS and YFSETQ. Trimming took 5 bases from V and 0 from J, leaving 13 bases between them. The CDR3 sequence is CASRYSGSSTDTQYF. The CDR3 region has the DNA TGCGCCAGCAGATATAGCGGAAGTAGCACAGATACGCAGTATTTT.

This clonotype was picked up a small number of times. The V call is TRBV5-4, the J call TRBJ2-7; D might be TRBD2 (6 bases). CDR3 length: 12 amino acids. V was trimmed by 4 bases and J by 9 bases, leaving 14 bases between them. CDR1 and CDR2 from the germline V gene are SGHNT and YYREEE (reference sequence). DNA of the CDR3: TGTGCCAGCAGCGGAGACCCCGGGGGGCAGTACTTC. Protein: CASSGDPGGQYF.

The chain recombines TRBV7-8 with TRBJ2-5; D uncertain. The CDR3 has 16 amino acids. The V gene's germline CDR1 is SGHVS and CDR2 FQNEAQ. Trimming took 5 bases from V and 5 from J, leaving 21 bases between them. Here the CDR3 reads CASSPLPGLPTETQYF. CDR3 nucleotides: TGTGCCAGCAGCCCCCTACCGGGTCTCCCAACGGAGACCCAGTACTTC.

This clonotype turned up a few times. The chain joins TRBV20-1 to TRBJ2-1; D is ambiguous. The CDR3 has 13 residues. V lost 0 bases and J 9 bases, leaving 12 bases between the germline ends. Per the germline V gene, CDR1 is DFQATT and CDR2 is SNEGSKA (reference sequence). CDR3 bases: TGCAGTGCTAGAGACCAGCCCGGGCCTGAGCAGTTCTTC. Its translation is CSARDQPGPEQFF.

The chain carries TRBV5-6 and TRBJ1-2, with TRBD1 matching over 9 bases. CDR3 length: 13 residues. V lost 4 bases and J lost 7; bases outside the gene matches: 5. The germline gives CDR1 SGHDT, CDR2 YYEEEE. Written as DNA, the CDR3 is TGTGCCAGCAGCGCCGACAGGGGGTTTGGCTACACCTTC. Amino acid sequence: CASSADRGFGYTF.

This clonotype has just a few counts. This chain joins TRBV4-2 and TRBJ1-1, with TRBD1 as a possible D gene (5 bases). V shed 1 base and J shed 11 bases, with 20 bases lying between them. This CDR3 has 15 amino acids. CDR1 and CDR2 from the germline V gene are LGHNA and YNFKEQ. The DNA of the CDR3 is TGTGCCAGCAGCCAAGGTGGTGGGGCTATAAAAGGGGCTTTCTTT. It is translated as CASSQGGGAIKGAFF.

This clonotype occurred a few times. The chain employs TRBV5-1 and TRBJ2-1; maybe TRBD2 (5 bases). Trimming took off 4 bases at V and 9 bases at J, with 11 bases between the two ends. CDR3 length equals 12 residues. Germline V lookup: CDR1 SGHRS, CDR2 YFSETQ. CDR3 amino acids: CASSVQRVEQFF. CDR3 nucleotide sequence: TGCGCCAGCAGCGTACAGAGGGTTGAGCAGTTCTTC.

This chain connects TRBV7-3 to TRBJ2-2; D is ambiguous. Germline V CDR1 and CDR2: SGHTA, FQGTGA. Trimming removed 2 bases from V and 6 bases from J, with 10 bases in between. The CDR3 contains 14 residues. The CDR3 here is CASSLGFGPGELFF. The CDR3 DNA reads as TGTGCCAGCAGCTTAGGTTTTGGCCCCGGGGAGCTGTTTTTT.

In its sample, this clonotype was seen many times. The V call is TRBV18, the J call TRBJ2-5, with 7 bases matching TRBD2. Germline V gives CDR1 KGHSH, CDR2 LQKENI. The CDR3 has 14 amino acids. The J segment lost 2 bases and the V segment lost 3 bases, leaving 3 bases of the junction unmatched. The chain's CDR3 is CASSPLADQETQYF. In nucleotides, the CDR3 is TGTGCCAGCTCACCTCTAGCGGATCAAGAGACCCAGTACTTC.

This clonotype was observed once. The CDR3: CASSPPSGMRGYEQFF. CDR3 DNA sequence: TGTGCCAGCTCACCACCTTCCGGCATGAGGGGGTATGAGCAGTTCTTC. V is TRBV18 and J is TRBJ2-1; perhaps TRBD1 as D (6 bases). The V end was cut by 0 bases, the J end by 8 bases, with 17 bases between. The CDR3 totals 16 residues. Looked up from germline, CDR1 is KGHSH and CDR2 is LQKENI.

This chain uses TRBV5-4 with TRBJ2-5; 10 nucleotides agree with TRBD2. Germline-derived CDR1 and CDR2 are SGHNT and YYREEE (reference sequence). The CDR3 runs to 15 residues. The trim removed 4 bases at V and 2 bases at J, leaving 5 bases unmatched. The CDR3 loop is CASSNSGGLQETQYF. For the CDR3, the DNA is TGTGCCAGCAGCAATAGCGGGGGGTTACAAGAGACCCAGTACTTC.